The 30 T cell receptor beta chains below all came from one sample that was sequenced in a study of blood T cells in healthy people across ages (dated by TCRdb to the mid-2010s). Library preparation was by 5' RACE. The instrument was an Illumina HiSeq 2500. A second PCR of about 7 to 12 cycles was performed with a sample-barcoded 5' primer and a J-beta primer mix. TCRdb applied fastp at Q25 and MiXCR to the public reads, then kept only in-frame beta chains. Every CDR3 protein is listed once, alongside the most common genes and DNA of its rows. This sample lists 850,000 or so distinct CDR3 sequences; 25% to 30% were detected once. Of the sample, around a sixth falls within the top ten clones. The specimen sequenced was blood. The receptor set was obtained from a woman older than 75 in good health.

This clonotype was seen at least ten times. The chain uses TRBV20-1 and TRBJ2-1, with 7 bases aligning to TRBD1. V lost 3 bases to trimming and J lost 0 bases; unmatched junction nucleotides: 5. Germline CDR1 and CDR2: DFQATT and SNEGSKA (reference sequence). This CDR3 has 15 amino acids. The CDR3 DNA reads as TGCAGTGCTAGGACAGGGTCCGTCTCCTACAATGAGCAGTTCTTC. Its translation: CSARTGSVSYNEQFF.

This chain uses TRBV6-5 with TRBJ2-4; D not certain. The tail of the sequence fits TRBJ2-7 better, so the J call may be wrong. The germline V gene has CDR1 MNHEY and CDR2 SVGAGI. CDR3 length: 16 amino acids. In DNA, the CDR3 is TGTGCCAGCAGTTACGGTGGTGGCCGAAGATTCTACGAGCAGTACTTC. As protein: CASSYGGGRRFYEQYF.

This clonotype was seen repeatedly, ten times or more. The chain carries TRBV7-2 and TRBJ2-1; D not resolved. Germline V gene lookup returns CDR1 SGHTA and CDR2 FQGNSA. The CDR3 loop spans 14 amino acids. Trimming shortened V by 1 base and J by 6 bases, and 10 bases separated the two germline ends. The DNA for the CDR3 is TGTGCCAGCAGCTTAGGTCAGTGGCCCAATGAGCAGTTCTTC. Protein product: CASSLGQWPNEQFF. The entire variable domain, with the rest obtained from reference TRBV7-2 and TRBJ2-1, is as follows: GAGVSQSPSNKVTEKGKDVELRCDPISGHTALYWYRQSLGQGLEFLIYFQGNSAPDKSGLPSDRFSAERTGGSVSTLTIQRTQQEDSAVYLCASSLGQWPNEQFFGPGTRLTVL.

The DNA of the CDR3 is TGTGCCAGCAGCAGGCCGGGACAAGACGGCCACGAGCAGTACTTC. Protein: CASSRPGQDGHEQYF. J is TRBJ2-5 and V is TRBV21-1; TRBD1 is taken as the D call from the table, unchecked against the DNA. The DNA end lines up better with TRBJ2-7; the J call may be wrong. TRBV21-1 is a pseudogene. The CDR3 extends over 15 amino acids.

This chain connects TRBV14 to TRBJ2-7; 9 bases fit TRBD2. Germline CDR1 and CDR2: SGHDN and FVKESK. The V gene end was trimmed by 5 bases and the J gene end by 3 bases; junction bases not matched to a gene: 14. The CDR3 totals 17 residues. In DNA form, the CDR3 reads TGTGCCAGCAGCAAACGTCTAGCGGGGACTACCGTCTACGAGCAGTACTTC. Amino acid sequence: CASSKRLAGTTVYEQYF.

The chain combines TRBV20-1 with TRBJ2-7; D is perhaps TRBD1 (5 bases). Germline V gene sequence: CDR1 DFQATT, CDR2 SNEGSKA (reference sequence). V was cut by 3 bases and J by 5 bases, with 20 bases left in between. This CDR3 spans 15 amino acids. The CDR3 sequence is CSASRVKAGLHEQYF. The CDR3 DNA reads as TGCAGTGCTAGTAGAGTTAAGGCAGGGCTACACGAGCAGTACTTC.

This clonotype has more than one count but fewer than ten. The chain employs TRBV4-3 and TRBJ2-2, with a tentative D call TRBD1 (5 bases). Between the trimmed V and J ends, which lost 0 bases and 4 bases, there was a span of 12 bases. The V gene's germline CDR1 is LGHNA and CDR2 YSLEER. The CDR3 has 16 residues. CDR3 in amino acids: CASSQDRGHSTGELFF. CDR3 sequence (DNA): TGCGCCAGCAGCCAAGACAGAGGACATAGCACCGGGGAGCTGTTTTTT.

This clonotype was found a few times. The chain recombines TRBV18 with TRBJ1-1; D uncertain. The CDR3 loop spans 12 amino acids. The germline V gene encodes CDR1 KGHSH and CDR2 LQKENI. V lost 0 bases and J lost 7, with 6 bases in between. CDR3 in amino acids: CASSPPASEAFF. The CDR3 DNA reads as TGTGCCAGCTCACCACCGGCCAGTGAAGCTTTCTTT. Looking up the rest from reference TRBV18 and TRBJ1-1 gives the full variable domain: NAGVMQNPRHLVRRRGQEARLRCSPMKGHSHVYWYRQLPEEGLKFMVYLQKENIIDESGMPKERFSAEFPKEGPSILRIQQVVRGDSAAYFCASSPPASEAFFGQGTRLTVV.

This chain connects TRBV7-2 to TRBJ1-1; the D is unclear. Trimming shortened V by 3 bases and J by 2 bases, and 10 bases separated the two germline ends. CDR3 size: 14 residues. The germline CDR1 and CDR2 sequences are SGHTA and FQGNSA. The DNA of the CDR3 is TGTGCCAGCAGCTTTTTTCAGGCTAACACTGAAGCTTTCTTT. Translated: CASSFFQANTEAFF. The variable domain in full, completed from reference TRBV7-2 and TRBJ1-1, reads GAGVSQSPSNKVTEKGKDVELRCDPISGHTALYWYRQSLGQGLEFLIYFQGNSAPDKSGLPSDRFSAERTGGSVSTLTIQRTQQEDSAVYLCASSFFQANTEAFFGQGTRLTVV.

This clonotype occurred many times. The genes are TRBV6-2 or TRBV6-3 and TRBJ1-2; 9 nucleotides match TRBD1. CDR3 length: 13 residues. CDR1 is MNHEY and CDR2 is SVGEGT in the germline V gene. After removal of 6 bases from V and 7 bases from J, the junction contained 6 bases not matched to a gene. CDR3 in amino acids: CASRIRDRAGYTF. CDR3 bases: TGTGCCAGCAGGATTCGGGACAGGGCTGGCTACACCTTC.

This clonotype showed up many times. The chain's CDR3 is CASSSGQGGIYEQYF. The CDR3 nucleotides read TGCGCCAGCAGCTCGGGACAGGGTGGGATCTACGAGCAGTACTTC. This rearrangement joins TRBV5-1 to TRBJ2-7, with 9 bases identical to TRBD1. Trimming cost V 3 bases and J 3 bases; bases outside gene matches: 7. CDR1 is SGHRS, CDR2 YFSETQ, per germline. This CDR3 is built from 15 residues.

In its sample, this clonotype was seen many times. The chain is built from TRBV24-1 and TRBJ2-1, with unresolved D. Germline values: CDR1 KGHDR, CDR2 SFDVKD. The CDR3 spans 14 residues. Trimming removed 8 bases at V and 6 bases at J, with 16 bases between. The CDR3 bases are TGTGCCACCACCTCCCAGGAGAACTTCAATGAGCAGTTCTTC. Translating it yields CATTSQENFNEQFF.

At least ten counts were recorded for this clonotype. This chain uses TRBV7-2 with TRBJ1-2, with unresolved D. This CDR3 has 13 amino acids. Between the trimmed V and J ends, which lost 5 bases and 4 bases, there was a span of 11 bases. Germline values: CDR1 SGHTA, CDR2 FQGNSA. The CDR3 sequence: CASSDPGPYGYTF. Here the CDR3 DNA reads TGTGCCAGCAGCGACCCGGGCCCCTATGGCTACACCTTC.

This clonotype was observed many times. This chain links TRBV12-3 or TRBV12-4 with TRBJ2-5; 9 positions agree with TRBD1. The trim removed 7 bases at V and 5 bases at J, leaving 14 bases unmatched. CDR3 length equals 16 residues. This CDR3 reads CASNTASGTGKETQYF. As DNA, the CDR3 is TGTGCCAGCAATACCGCTTCCGGGACAGGGAAGGAGACCCAGTACTTC.

The chain carries TRBV7-2 and TRBJ2-7; D is possibly TRBD1 (6 bases). Germline values: CDR1 SGHTA, CDR2 FQGNSA. This CDR3 is 15 amino acids long. Trimming cost V 2 bases and J 3 bases, with 14 bases left between them. This CDR3 is CASSLSQGSNYEQYF. In DNA, the CDR3 is TGTGCCAGCAGCTTATCCCAGGGGAGTAACTACGAGCAGTACTTC. Together with reference TRBV7-2 and TRBJ2-7, the CDR3 gives the full variable domain: GAGVSQSPSNKVTEKGKDVELRCDPISGHTALYWYRQSLGQGLEFLIYFQGNSAPDKSGLPSDRFSAERTGGSVSTLTIQRTQQEDSAVYLCASSLSQGSNYEQYFGPGTRLTVT.

This clonotype occurred many times. The V call is TRBV20-1, the J call TRBJ1-1; tentative D call: TRBD1 (5 bases). V lost 5 bases and J lost 1, with 11 bases in between. CDR1 DFQATT and CDR2 SNEGSKA come from the germline V gene (reference sequence). The CDR3 is made up of 13 amino acids. CDR3 sequence reads: CSASGTANTEAFF. Here the CDR3 DNA reads TGCAGTGCTTCCGGGACGGCGAACACTGAAGCTTTCTTT.

For this clonotype: This may arise from a read error, as a much more abundant clone is one base away. V usage is TRBV7-9 and J usage is TRBJ2-1, with a tentative D call TRBD2 (5 bases). CDR1 is SEHNR, CDR2 FQNEAQ, per germline (reference sequence). The CDR3 sequence is 15 residues long. CDR3 coding DNA: TGTACCAGCAGCCGTAGCGCAAGCTCCTACAATGAGCAGTTCTTC. It encodes CTSSRSASSYNEQFF.

This clonotype was detected only a few times. The rearrangement uses TRBV29-1 and TRBJ1-2; D gene unclear. CDR3 length: 11 residues. CDR1 and CDR2 (germline): SQVTM, ANQGSEA. With 6 bases removed from V and 3 bases from J, the gap between germline ends came to 8 bases. CDR3 in DNA: TGCAGCGTACGACGGGACTATGGCTACACCTTC. Amino acid sequence: CSVRRDYGYTF.

The chain joins TRBV20-1 to TRBJ1-5, with D perhaps TRBD1 (6 bases). Germline loops: CDR1 DFQATT, CDR2 SNEGSKA (reference sequence). Trimming pared 0 bases from V and 3 bases from J, leaving 12 bases between. The CDR3 is 15 residues long. The CDR3 loop reads CSARDTRGFNQPQHF. The CDR3 nucleotides read TGCAGTGCTAGAGATACCAGGGGTTTCAATCAGCCCCAGCATTTT.

This clonotype was found many times. The chain couples TRBV29-1 to TRBJ2-1; D call uncertain. Germline CDR1 is SQVTM and CDR2 is ANQGSEA. This CDR3 has 10 amino acids. Trimming left V 4 bases short and J 4 bases short, with 2 bases between. The DNA for the CDR3 is TGCAGCGTTGGGTACAATGAGCAGTTCTTC. Protein: CSVGYNEQFF.

The rearrangement uses TRBV24-1 and TRBJ2-7; D is unresolved. V lost 1 base, J lost 0 bases, and 12 bases lay in between. Germline assignment: CDR1 KGHDR and CDR2 SFDVKD. CDR3 length: 16 amino acids. CDR3 in DNA: TGTGCCACCAGTGATTTTGGTCGCCGTAGCTCCTACGAGCAGTACTTC. Its protein is CATSDFGRRSSYEQYF.

The V and J genes are TRBV7-2 and TRBJ2-5; TRBD2 matches 8 bases. Germline lookup yields CDR1 SGHTA and CDR2 FQGNSA. Trimming at V came to 5 bases and at J to 4 bases, leaving 12 bases not matched to a gene. This CDR3 region has 16 residues. CDR3 protein: CASSPWEREMSETQYF. CDR3 DNA: TGTGCCAGCAGCCCCTGGGAGCGGGAGATGTCAGAGACCCAGTACTTC.

This clonotype was detected many times. V is TRBV6-2 or TRBV6-3 and J is TRBJ1-6; D unclear. The CDR3 is 14 amino acids. Germline CDR1 MNHEY, CDR2 SVGEGT. Trimming shortened V by 4 bases and J by 10 bases, and 14 bases separated the two germline ends. CDR3 protein: CASSSWTQTSPLHF. In DNA, the CDR3 is TGTGCCAGCAGTTCGTGGACCCAAACCTCACCCCTCCACTTT.

This clonotype appeared a few times. The chain joins TRBV6-1 to TRBJ2-1, with D possibly TRBD1 on 6 matching bases. This CDR3 comprises 18 residues. With 5 bases removed from V and 0 bases from J, the gap between germline ends came to 20 bases. Germline assignment: CDR1 MNHNS and CDR2 SASEGT. The CDR3 region is CASSTRTKTGSSYNEQFF. CDR3 in DNA: TGTGCCAGCAGTACGAGAACGAAAACAGGGAGCTCCTACAATGAGCAGTTCTTC.

This clonotype was seen a few times. The V call is TRBV14, the J call TRBJ2-5; either TRBD1 or TRBD2 may fit D (5 bases each). Trimming took 1 base from V and 7 from J, leaving 16 bases between them. Germline CDR1 SGHDN, CDR2 FVKESK. The CDR3 length is 15 residues. The chain's CDR3 is CASSQAQGLRGTQYF. The CDR3 DNA sequence: TGTGCCAGCAGCCAAGCCCAGGGTTTGAGGGGGACCCAGTACTTC.

The chain is built from TRBV12-3 or TRBV12-4 and TRBJ1-1, with 8 bases lining up with TRBD1. The ends lost 5 bases at V and 11 bases at J; junction bases unmatched: 13. The CDR3 contains 14 residues. The CDR3, as DNA: TGTGCCAGCAGTCCTCAGGGGGCGCTTAAGCGGGCTTTCTTT. As protein: CASSPQGALKRAFF.

This clonotype was counted many times. The CDR3 sequence: CASSYSGGSLYEQYF. CDR3 bases: TGTGCCAGCAGTTATAGCGGGGGAAGCCTCTACGAGCAGTACTTC. The chain recombines TRBV7-2 with TRBJ2-7, with TRBD2 identical over 9 bases. The CDR3 totals 15 residues. Germline CDR1 SGHTA, CDR2 FQGNSA. The V gene end was trimmed by 6 bases and the J gene end by 3 bases; junction bases not matched to a gene: 9.

The chain recombines TRBV16 with TRBJ1-2, with 7 bases identical to TRBD1. The junction had 14 bases not matched to a gene; V was cut back by 0 bases and J by 4 bases. Per the germline V gene, CDR1 is KGHSY and CDR2 is FQNENV. This CDR3 contains 18 residues. The CDR3 region has the DNA TGTGCCAGCAGCCAATCCTTAGGGACAGTCCAAAGTCCCTATGGCTACACCTTC. This encodes CASSQSLGTVQSPYGYTF.

The rearrangement uses TRBV3-1 and TRBJ2-1; 10 bases map to TRBD2. V dropped 4 bases and J dropped 15; count of bases not matched to a gene: 6. The CDR3 length is 12 residues. CDR1 and CDR2 (germline): LGHDT, YNNKEL (reference sequence). The CDR3 spells CASSLSGLARFF. The CDR3 DNA reads TGTGCCAGCAGCCTTTCGGGACTAGCGCGGTTCTTC.

This clonotype was seen at least ten times. The V call is TRBV12-3 or TRBV12-4, the J call TRBJ2-7, with a tentative D call TRBD1 (7 bases). Trimming removed 2 bases from V and 6 bases from J, with 14 bases in between. There are 14 residues in the CDR3. DNA of the CDR3: TGTGCCAGCAGTTTAACCAGGGGGGATGGCGAGCAGTACTTC. Translated: CASSLTRGDGEQYF.